Described below is a single T cell receptor (beta chain) sequence and its context. The clone's antigen remains unknown. Per-nucleotide qualities are absent, and no much larger clonotype sits a single base away. Peripheral blood CD8+ and CD4+ T cells from healthy donors, Susac syndrome patients and multiple sclerosis patients were profiled by high-throughput TCR beta sequencing. Treatment-naive patients with stable or active relapsing-remitting disease fulfilling revised McDonald criteria were used as multiple sclerosis controls. Bulk CD8+ and CD4+ T cells were purified by magnetic negative isolation, whereas CD8+ TEMRA cells were enriched by FACS. Blood was drawn into EDTA tubes, processed within 24 hours, and PBMCs were isolated by density gradient centrifugation. PBMCs intended for TCR sequencing were cryopreserved in liquid nitrogen and were subsequently thawed in a 37 degrees C water bath. The sorted or isolated CD4+, CD8+ and CD8+ TEMRA cells had a purity of 90% or higher.

RNA was extracted with the RNeasy kit and 0.5 to 1 ug was reverse transcribed using random hexamers. The immunoSEQ multiplex PCR assay, covering 54 Vbeta and 13 Jbeta segments, was used to amplify TCR beta CDR3 regions. PCR amplification bias was corrected using a synthetic template baseline for primer optimization and computational correction. In the paper's pipeline: Only productive sequences were kept, with reads annotated to V, D and J genes according to IMGT and analyzed in immunoSEQ Analyzer. Clonality was computed as one minus Shannon entropy normalized by log2 of the number of productive unique sequences. For each patient and control, public and private clones were evaluated within the 100 most prevalent clones. Susac-specific clones were defined as absent from healthy and MS cohorts, over a thousand published viral clones and other ImmuneACCESS disease sequences. TCRdb trimmed the raw reads at Q25, called clones with MiXCR and kept productive beta chains. All rows with the same CDR3 protein become a single entry with the most common DNA and genes. The V and J calls were determined by TCRdb, not by the authors. This sample lists 100,000 to 150,000 distinct CDR3 sequences; just over 90% were detected once. The ten most abundant clones make up roughly 0.33% of the sample.

This specimen belongs to a study of CD8 T cells in Susac syndrome (dated by TCRdb to between 2018 and 2021). In the study overall: The study used repertoire sequencing to test whether antigen drove CD8+ T cell activation and differentiation in Susac syndrome. CD8+ T cell repertoire clonality was compared between some 13 healthy donors, approximately 14 Susac syndrome patients and 15 multiple sclerosis patients.

What the research found in general, with its limitations: The number of individuals in the TCR sequencing and HLA analysis was acknowledged as relatively small.

Spanning cysteine to phenylalanine, the CDR3 consists of 13 amino acids. The retained sequence is limited to the CDR3, 39 bases, with the frame set at the first base. The trim is 6 bases for V and 4 bases for J, with a gap of 13 bases between the germline ends. CDR1 and CDR2 were assigned from the germline V gene (reference sequence) as MNHEY and SMNVEV. This TCR came from a human donor with multiple sclerosis. This receptor chain uses TRBV27 and TRBJ2-7; possibly the D gene is TRBD2, per 5 matching bases. Sequenced input: CD8+ T cells from PBMCs. The CDR3 region has the sequence CASSLGRRYEQYF. The DNA reads TGTGCCAGCAGCTTAGGGAGAAGGTACGAGCAGTACTTC.